This TCR beta chain appears in the sequencing data of a study of T cells after yellow fever vaccination (dated by TCRdb to 2018 to 2020). About the full investigation: The SMART-Seq v4 Ultra Low Input RNA kit was used to prepare libraries from fractions with low cell numbers. Bulk TCR alpha and beta repertoires were sequenced longitudinally to track T-cell clones before and after primary and booster YFV17D yellow fever vaccination. Two healthy male donors made up the cohort, one aged 18 to 30 years and the other aged 30 to 40 years. Bulk PBMC replicates and cell subsets were isolated from blood drawn at multiple timepoints before and after both primary and secondary immunization.

This clonotype occurred a few times. The antigen it binds to is not known. No base-level quality is on record; no much larger clone is a single base apart. CDR1 SEHNR and CDR2 FQNEAQ are derived from the germline V gene (reference sequence). From cysteine to phenylalanine, the CDR3 is 14 amino acids long. Left in the record is the CDR3 DNA by itself, 42 bases read in frame from the first base. V is clipped by 5 bases and J by 0 bases, and the sequence between their germline boundaries is 11 bases long. The meaning of the sample's treatment or condition label: live attenuated yellow fever vaccine strain. A standard Ficoll-Paque protocol was used to isolate PBMCs from peripheral blood. Dynabeads CD4 and CD8 positive selection kits were used to isolate CD4 and CD8 T-cell fractions. TriZol was used to extract RNA from bulk PBMCs, CD4 and CD8 fractions, and dextramer-positive and dextramer-negative fractions.

Sequenced using an Illumina NovaSeq 6000. TCR cDNA was synthesized by 5'RACE template switching, through which a universal primer site and unique molecular identifiers were introduced. cDNA synthesis was primed from both the TCR alpha and TCR beta constant segments. Two PCR steps were used to amplify libraries, with sample barcodes and sequencing adapters being added in the second step. Sequencing of libraries was performed on Illumina HiSeq 2500 (2x100 bp) or NovaSeq (2x150 bp). Per the authors' processing: Reads were demultiplexed and collapsed into UMI consensus sequences with MIGEC, and V(D)J alignment was performed with MiXCR. Vaccine-responding clonotypes were identified with edgeR using replicate PBMC samples, with FDR below 0.01 and a log2 fold change above 5 up to day 15 being required. CD4 or CD8 identity was assigned to each bulk clonotype according to whether the clonotype was present at higher abundance in the sequenced CD4 repertoire or the sequenced CD8 repertoire. TCRdb took the public reads, trimmed them with fastp at Q25, ran MiXCR for clone calling and kept in-frame beta chains. Under each unique CDR3 protein, matching rows form one entry showing the most common genes and DNA. The authors' filters were not applied to this entry. Present in this sample are 300,000 to 400,000 distinct CDR3 sequences, around 11% of which were seen just once. The ten most abundant clones make up 3% to 4% of the sample.

What the study reported, not specific to this receptor: The study included only a couple of donors, which limits how far the findings can be generalized. FACS-sorted repertoires could contain abundant contaminating clonotypes from the bulk population, so computational filtering was required. The secondary T-cell response was found to be weaker but faster than the primary response, with a peak reached on day 5 rather than on day 15. A small fraction of clonotypes showed up in both the CD4 and CD8 compartments, probably as a result of convergent recombination. After the booster, most clones that had expanded after primary vaccination were detected again (around 95% of CD4 and around nine tenths of CD8), suggesting broad maintenance of memory.

Recombination joined TRBV7-9 with TRBJ2-7; the D gene is unclear. Source: CD4+ T cells sorted from PBMCs, taken 45 days after the yellow fever booster vaccination. This receptor was obtained from a man aged 18 to 30 who received the YFV17D yellow fever vaccine. The CDR3 in this case is CASSARLSSYEQYF. At the DNA level, the sequence is TGTGCCAGCAGCGCCCGCCTGAGCTCCTACGAGCAGTACTTC.